This T cell receptor beta chain was profiled in a study of blood T cell repertoires in COVID-19. In the study overall: The samples span acute and convalescent COVID-19 from the United States, Italy and Spain. PBMCs, B-cell-depleted T cells, or T cells provided the cDNA or gDNA that made up the material.

Authors' data handling: Estimation of nucleated cell counts relied on the amplification of reference gene primers. The method was immunoSEQ multiplex PCR; TCRdb's version includes in-frame clones alone and lacks a portion of them. V and J calls and clone size are given by that table; D and trimming were obtained from the DNA. The repertoire consists of 40,000 to 50,000 clones, with about 88% occurring once and the leading ten covering around 6.2%. This CDR3 region has 15 residues. Trimming cost V 4 bases and J 3 bases; bases outside gene matches: 1. CDR1 is SEHNR and CDR2 is FQNEAQ in the germline V gene (reference sequence).

Sequenced material: peripheral blood. This chain joins TRBV7-9 and TRBJ2-3, with TRBD2 identical over 13 bases. The TCR comes from a human donor in a cohort sampled during active COVID-19. The CDR3 region has the DNA TGTGCCAGCAGCTCGGGACTAGCGGGGACAGATACGCAGTATTTT. Translated, it gives CASSSGLAGTDTQYF.